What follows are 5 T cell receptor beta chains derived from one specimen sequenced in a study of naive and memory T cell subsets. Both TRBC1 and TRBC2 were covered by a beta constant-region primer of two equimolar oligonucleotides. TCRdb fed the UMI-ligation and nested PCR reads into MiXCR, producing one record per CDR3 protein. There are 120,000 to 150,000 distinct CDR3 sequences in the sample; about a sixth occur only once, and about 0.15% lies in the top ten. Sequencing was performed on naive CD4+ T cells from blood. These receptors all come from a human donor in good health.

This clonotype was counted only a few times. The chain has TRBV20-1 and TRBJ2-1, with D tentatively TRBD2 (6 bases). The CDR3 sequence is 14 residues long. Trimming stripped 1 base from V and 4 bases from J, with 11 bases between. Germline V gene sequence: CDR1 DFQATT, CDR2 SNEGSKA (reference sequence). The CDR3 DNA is TGCAGTGCTAGAGGGGAGACTAGGTACAATGAGCAGTTCTTC. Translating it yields CSARGETRYNEQFF.

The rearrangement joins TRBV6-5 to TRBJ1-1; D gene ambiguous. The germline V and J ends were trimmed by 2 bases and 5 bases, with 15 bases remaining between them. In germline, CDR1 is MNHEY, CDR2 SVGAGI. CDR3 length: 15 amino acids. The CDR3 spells CASSYGLEVCTEAFF. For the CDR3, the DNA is TGTGCCAGCAGTTACGGTTTGGAGGTCTGTACTGAAGCTTTCTTT.

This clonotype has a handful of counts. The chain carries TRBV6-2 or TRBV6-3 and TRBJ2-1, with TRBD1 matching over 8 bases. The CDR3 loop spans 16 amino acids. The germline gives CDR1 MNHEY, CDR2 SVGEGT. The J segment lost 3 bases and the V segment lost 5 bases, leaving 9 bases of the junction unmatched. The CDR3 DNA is TGTGCCAGCAGTACCGACCAGGGGGCGCGCTACAATGAGCAGTTCTTC. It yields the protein CASSTDQGARYNEQFF.

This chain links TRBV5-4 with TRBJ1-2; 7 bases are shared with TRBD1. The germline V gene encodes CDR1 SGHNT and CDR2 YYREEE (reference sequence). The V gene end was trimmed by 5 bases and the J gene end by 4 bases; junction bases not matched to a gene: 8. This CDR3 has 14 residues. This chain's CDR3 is CASRIQGSPYGYTF. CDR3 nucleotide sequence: TGTGCCAGCAGGATACAGGGGTCCCCCTATGGCTACACCTTC.

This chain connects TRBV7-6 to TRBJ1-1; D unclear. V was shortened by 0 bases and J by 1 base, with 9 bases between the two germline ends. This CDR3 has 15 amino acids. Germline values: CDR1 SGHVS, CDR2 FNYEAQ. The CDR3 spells CASSLAADWNTEAFF. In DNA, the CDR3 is TGTGCCAGCAGCTTAGCGGCGGACTGGAACACTGAAGCTTTCTTT.